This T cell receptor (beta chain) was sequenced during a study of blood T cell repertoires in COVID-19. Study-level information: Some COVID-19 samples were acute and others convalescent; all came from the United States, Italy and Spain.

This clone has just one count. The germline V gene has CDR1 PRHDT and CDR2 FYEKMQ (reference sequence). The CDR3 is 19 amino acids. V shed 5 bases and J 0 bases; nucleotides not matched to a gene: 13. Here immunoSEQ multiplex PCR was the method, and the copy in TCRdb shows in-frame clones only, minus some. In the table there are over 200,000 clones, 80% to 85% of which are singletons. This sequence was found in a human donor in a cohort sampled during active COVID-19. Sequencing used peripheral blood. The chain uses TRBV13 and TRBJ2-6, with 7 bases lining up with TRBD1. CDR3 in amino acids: CASSPPRGPVLSGANVLTF. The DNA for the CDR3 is TGTGCCAGCAGCCCACCTAGGGGGCCGGTTCTCTCTGGGGCCAACGTCCTGACTTTC.